These T cell receptor beta chains were read from a single sample in a study of T cell responses to AZD1222 COVID-19 vaccine. Clones were read by immunoSEQ multiplex PCR, and TCRdb kept only the in-frame ones, dropping some. The sample records 150,000 or so clones, roughly 94% being singletons. Sequenced here: peripheral blood, sampled on day 0 of AZD1222 vaccination. The receptors were gathered from an adult in good health. CDR3s include the opening cysteine and the closing phenylalanine or tryptophan. The D gene is left open where the match is weak. The size entry is marked missing in some rows and otherwise reads once, few, many or a size class.

d_gene,abundance,v_gene,j_gene,CDR3nt,CDR3aa
NA,NA,TRBV2,TRBJ1-1,TGTGCCAGCAGTGCGGACGTAGACACTGAAGCTTTCTTT,CASSADVDTEAFF
NA,NA,TRBV10-3,TRBJ1-1,TGTGCCATCAGCGAGGGGGCTGAAGCTTTCTTT,CAISEGAEAFF
NA,NA,TRBV5-1,TRBJ1-2,TGCGCCAGCAGCTCAGACGGCCCTTACACCTTC,CASSSDGPYTF
NA,NA,TRBV28,TRBJ1-1,TGTGCCAGCATGCAGGGGCCCACTGAAGCTTTCTTT,CASMQGPTEAFF
NA,NA,TRBV4-1,TRBJ1-5,TGCGCCAGCAGCCAAGATCATGAGGTCCCTAATCAGCCCCAGCATTTT,CASSQDHEVPNQPQHF
NA,NA,TRBV28,TRBJ2-7,TGTGCCAGCACAGGGCCACCCTCCTACGAGCAGTACTTC,CASTGPPSYEQYF
NA,NA,TRBV7-9,TRBJ1-4,TGTGCCAGCAGCCCGAGCGGGTGGGAGGAAAAACTGTTTTTT,CASSPSGWEEKLFF
TRBD2,NA,TRBV6-6,TRBJ2-6,TGTGCCAGCACAAACCGAGCGGGAGGTGGGGCCAACGTCCTGACTTTC,CASTNRAGGGANVLTF
NA,NA,TRBV9,TRBJ1-3,TGTGCCAGCAGCGTAGAAGCAGACTCTGGAAACACCATATATTTT,CASSVEADSGNTIYF
NA,NA,TRBV27,TRBJ2-7,TGTGCCAGCAGTTTATCGGGCGGGACACTATACGAGCAGTACTTC,CASSLSGGTLYEQYF
NA,NA,TRBV20-1,TRBJ1-2,TGCAGTGCTAGGGAAGCAGTTGGCTACACCTTC,CSAREAVGYTF
TRBD2,once,TRBV6-6,TRBJ2-2,TGTGCCAGCCGCCAGACTAGCGGGAGGGGGGAGCTGTTTTTT,CASRQTSGRGELFF
NA,NA,TRBV12-3/TRBV12-4,TRBJ1-6,TGTGCCAGCCAGTCGGGGACTAATTCACCCCTCCACTTT,CASQSGTNSPLHF
NA,NA,TRBV11-2,TRBJ1-2,TGTGCCAGCAGCCCCACTCGGGGGCCCACTAACTATGGCTACACCTTC,CASSPTRGPTNYGYTF
TRBD1,NA,TRBV24-1,TRBJ1-2,TGTGCCACCAGTGACCCAGACAGGGCCAAAGGCTACACCTTC,CATSDPDRAKGYTF
TRBD1,NA,TRBV28,TRBJ1-2,TGTGCCAGCAGAGCTGGACAGGGTGGCTATGGCTACACCTTC,CASRAGQGGYGYTF